This T cell receptor beta chain appears in the sequencing data of a study of T cells after yellow fever vaccination. Study conclusions and caveats: It was a weaker secondary response, yet one that peaked faster, at day 5 versus 15.

One entry per CDR3 protein, called by TCRdb with MiXCR from the 5' RACE reads. Of 600,000 to 750,000 distinct CDR3 sequences in the sample, 12% are singletons; the top ten hold 14% to 15%. As for this clonotype: Its antigen is not known.

Looked up from germline, CDR1 is LGHDT and CDR2 is YNNKEL (reference sequence). The CDR3 runs to 13 residues. V shed 4 bases, J shed 8 bases, and the junction held 5 bases outside the gene matches. The V call is TRBV3-1, the J call TRBJ2-1; 7 positions match TRBD2. This TCR was recovered from a man aged 25 to 40 who received the YFV17D yellow fever vaccine. The material was PBMCs, obtained on the day of the yellow fever booster vaccination. The CDR3 nucleotides read TGTGCCAGCAGCCCGACTAGCTGGTATGAGCAGTTCTTC. Amino acids: CASSPTSWYEQFF.